This TCR beta chain was recorded in a study of T cells in Graves' hyperthyroidism and ophthalmopathy. This clonotype has a count of ten or more. Per the germline V gene, CDR1 is LGHDT and CDR2 is YNNKEL (reference sequence). The CDR3 totals 14 residues. V was clipped by 3 bases and J by 9 bases, with 15 bases between them. The CDR3 regions of TCR beta were amplified from RNA transcripts. The TCR CDR3 first-round RT-PCR relied on the HTBI primer set. In TCRdb, the multiplex PCR reads were re-called with MiXCR into one record per CDR3 protein. The sample includes 250,000 to 300,000 distinct CDR3 sequences, over 15% of them seen just once. PBMCs were sourced from more than 9 ml fresh peripheral blood.

The sequenced material came from blood. The receptor was derived from a woman aged 60-75 years with Graves' ophthalmopathy. The V call is TRBV3-1, the J call TRBJ1-3; a weak D match, TRBD1 (5 bases). In DNA form, the CDR3 reads TGTGCCAGCAGCCAGATAGGAGGGGACGGCACCATATATTTT. This encodes CASSQIGGDGTIYF.